Given below is one T cell receptor (beta chain) in context. V lost 2 bases and J lost 0, with 9 bases in between. Germline V lookup: CDR1 SGHNT, CDR2 YYREEE (reference sequence). There are 16 residues in the CDR3. This entry is derived from a study of blood T cell repertoires in COVID-19. Profiled with immunoSEQ multiplex PCR; TCRdb holds only in-frame clones, not every one. The table has some 130,000 clones, 84% seen once. The TCR sequence derives from a human donor in a cohort sampled during active COVID-19. Material: peripheral blood. The chain combines TRBV5-4 with TRBJ2-6, with D hard to call. The CDR3 DNA reads as TGTGCCAGCAGCTTAATCGCGAGCTCTGGGGCCAACGTCCTGACTTTC. Translating it yields CASSLIASSGANVLTF. Filled out from reference TRBV5-4 and TRBJ2-6, the complete variable domain reads ETGVTQSPTHLIKTRGQQVTLRCSSQSGHNTVSWYQQALGQGPQFIFQYYREEENGRGNFPPRFSGLQFPNYSSELNVNALELDDSALYLCASSLIASSGANVLTFGAGSRLTVL.